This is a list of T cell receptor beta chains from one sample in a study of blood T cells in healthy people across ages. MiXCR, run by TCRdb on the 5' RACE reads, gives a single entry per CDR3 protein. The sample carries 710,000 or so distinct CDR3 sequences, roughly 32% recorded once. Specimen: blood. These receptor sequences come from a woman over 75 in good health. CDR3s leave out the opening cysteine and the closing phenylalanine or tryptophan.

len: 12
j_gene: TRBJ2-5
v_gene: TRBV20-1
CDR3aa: SARCDQGSETQY

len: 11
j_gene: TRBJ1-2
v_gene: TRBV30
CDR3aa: AWSPLKVNGYT

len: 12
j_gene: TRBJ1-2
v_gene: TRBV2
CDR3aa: ALRPDGTNYGYT

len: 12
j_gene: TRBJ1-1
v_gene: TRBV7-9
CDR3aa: ASSLVQFNTEAF

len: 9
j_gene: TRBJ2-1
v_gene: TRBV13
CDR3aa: AISPGDEQF

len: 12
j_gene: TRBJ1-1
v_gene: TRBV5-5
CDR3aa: ASTLWGRDTEAF

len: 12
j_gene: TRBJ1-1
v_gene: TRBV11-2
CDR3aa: ASSLGRARTEAF

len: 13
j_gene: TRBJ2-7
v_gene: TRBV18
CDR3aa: ASSPASRGAYEQY

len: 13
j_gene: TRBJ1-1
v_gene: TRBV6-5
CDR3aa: ASSYSTQGFTEAF

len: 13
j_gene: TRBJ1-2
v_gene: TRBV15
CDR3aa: ATSRDSGINYGYT

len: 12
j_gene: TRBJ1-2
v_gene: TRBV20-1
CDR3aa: SARLKGGGYGYT

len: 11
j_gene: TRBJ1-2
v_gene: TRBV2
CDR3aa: ASSVAGINGYT

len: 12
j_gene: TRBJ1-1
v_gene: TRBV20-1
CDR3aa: SARVRGAFTEAF

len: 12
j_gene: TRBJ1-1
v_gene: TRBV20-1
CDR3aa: SARGGGMYTEAF

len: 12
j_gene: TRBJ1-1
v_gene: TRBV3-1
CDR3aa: ANSQTDRNTEAF

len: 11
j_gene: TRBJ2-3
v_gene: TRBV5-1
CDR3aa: ASSLERVDTQY

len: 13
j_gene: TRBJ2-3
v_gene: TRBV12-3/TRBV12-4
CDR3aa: ASSPITGKSDAQY

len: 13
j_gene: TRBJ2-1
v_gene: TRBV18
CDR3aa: ASSPQRLRGNEQF

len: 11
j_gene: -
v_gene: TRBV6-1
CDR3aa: ASREWAGCEQY

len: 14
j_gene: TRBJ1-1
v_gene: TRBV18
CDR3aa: ASSRGQPESNTEAF

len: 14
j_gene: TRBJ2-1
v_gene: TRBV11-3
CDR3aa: ASSPGLAGGFNEQF

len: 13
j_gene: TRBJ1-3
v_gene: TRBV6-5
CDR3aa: ASSYGQGAGNTIY

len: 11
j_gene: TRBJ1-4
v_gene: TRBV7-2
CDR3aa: ASSSAHEGQQF

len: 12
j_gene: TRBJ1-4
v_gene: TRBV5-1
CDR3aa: ASSLGDFEEKLF

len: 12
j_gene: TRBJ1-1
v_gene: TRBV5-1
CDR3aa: ASSLGSPNTEAF

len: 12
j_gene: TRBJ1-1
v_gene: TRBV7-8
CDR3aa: ASSLAQPNTEAF

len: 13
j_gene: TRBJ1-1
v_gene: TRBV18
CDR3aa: ASSRGRQGGTEAF

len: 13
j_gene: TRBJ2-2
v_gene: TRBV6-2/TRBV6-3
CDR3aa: ASRFTQGNTGELF

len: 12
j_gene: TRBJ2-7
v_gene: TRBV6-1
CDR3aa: ASRDRVFSYEQY

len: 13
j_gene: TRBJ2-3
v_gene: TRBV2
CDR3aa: ASSGGTSSTDTQY

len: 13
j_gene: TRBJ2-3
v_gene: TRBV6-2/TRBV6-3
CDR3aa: ASTVSGGAVDTQY

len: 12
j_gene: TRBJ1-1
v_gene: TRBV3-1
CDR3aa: ASSQDSRATEAF

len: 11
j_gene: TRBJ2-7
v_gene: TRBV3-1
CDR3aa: ASSQDPVYEQY

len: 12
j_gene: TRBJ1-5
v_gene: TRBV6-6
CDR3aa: ASSYSSSNQPQH

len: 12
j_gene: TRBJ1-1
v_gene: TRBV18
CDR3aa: ASSQNHRDTEAF

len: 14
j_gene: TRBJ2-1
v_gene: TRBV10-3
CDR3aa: AISGGQGRLDNEQF